Shown below are 20 T cell receptor beta chains from a single sample sequenced in a study of cytomegalovirus exposure and HLA in healthy donors. Use of 60 Vbeta and 13 Jbeta primers characterized the PCR. Method: immunoSEQ multiplex PCR; TCRdb's copy keeps in-frame clones and lacks some. Altogether about 110,000 clones are present, 83% being singletons, with the ten largest covering over 5%. Sequenced input: PBMCs. Every receptor here comes from a man aged 18-30 years in good health and CMV-seronegative.

This chain links TRBV20-1 with TRBJ2-7, with 10 positions matching TRBD2. CDR1 is DFQATT, CDR2 SNEGSKA, per germline (reference sequence). V shed 6 bases, J shed 12 bases, and the junction held 8 bases outside the gene matches. The CDR3 runs 11 residues. For the CDR3, the DNA is TGCAGTGCCCTTTTTAGCGGGAGGCCGTACTTC. Its protein is CSALFSGRPYF.

This clone was counted once. The chain combines TRBV30 with TRBJ1-2, with a possible D match to TRBD1 (5 bases). Per germline, CDR1 GTSNPN and CDR2 SVGIG (reference sequence). The CDR3 spans 12 residues. V lost 0 bases, J lost 6 bases, and 8 bases lay in between. CDR3 loop: CAWSVSGNGYTF. In DNA form, the CDR3 reads TGTGCCTGGAGTGTATCAGGGAATGGCTACACCTTC.

This sequence joins TRBV11-2 and TRBJ2-3; 8 bases match TRBD2. The CDR3 runs 15 residues. CDR1 SGHAT and CDR2 FQNNGV come from the germline V gene. With V trimmed by 1 base and J by 2 bases, 2 bases remained unmatched. CDR3 protein: CASSLAGGLTDTQYF. CDR3 in DNA: TGTGCCAGCAGCTTAGCGGGAGGGCTCACAGATACGCAGTATTTT. The complete variable domain, with remaining parts taken from reference TRBV11-2 and TRBJ2-3, reads EAGVAQSPRYKIIEKRQSVAFWCNPISGHATLYWYQQILGQGPKLLIQFQNNGVVDDSQLPKDRFSAERLKGVDSTLKIQPAKLEDSAVYLCASSLAGGLTDTQYFGPGTRLTVL.

The gene calls are TRBV6-5 and TRBJ2-7; 7 bases are shared with TRBD1. After removal of 2 bases from V and 0 bases from J, the junction contained 1 base not matched to a gene. In germline, CDR1 is MNHEY, CDR2 SVGAGI. The CDR3 runs to 14 residues. CDR3 nucleotides: TGTGCCAGCAGTTACGGGGACAGCTCCTACGAGCAGTACTTC. Translating it yields CASSYGDSSYEQYF.

The chain couples TRBV6-5 to TRBJ1-6; a possible D gene is TRBD1 (6 bases). Trimming cost V 7 bases and J 10 bases, with 17 bases left between them. CDR1 is MNHEY and CDR2 is SVGAGI in the germline V gene. The CDR3 length is 14 residues. CDR3 sequence: CASTLTAGGSPLHF. CDR3 sequence (DNA): TGTGCCAGCACCTTGACGGCTGGGGGCTCACCCCTCCACTTT.

A single count supports this clone. The chain couples TRBV7-2 to TRBJ2-5; no definite D call. Trimming stripped 3 bases from V and 0 bases from J, with 11 bases between. The CDR3 has 15 residues. Per germline, CDR1 SGHTA and CDR2 FQGNSA. CDR3 sequence (DNA): TGTGCCAGCAGCTTTCGCGGCTACAACCAAGAGACCCAGTACTTC. This translates into CASSFRGYNQETQYF.

The chain employs TRBV5-4 and TRBJ1-2; possible D gene TRBD1, 6 bases. Trimming took off 7 bases at V and 2 bases at J, with 15 bases between the two ends. The CDR3 is 14 residues long. Germline CDR1 and CDR2: SGHNT and YYREEE (reference sequence). The CDR3 protein is CASGTGTQNYGYTF. The DNA of the CDR3 is TGTGCCAGCGGGACCGGGACACAAAACTATGGCTACACCTTC.

This chain links TRBV9 with TRBJ2-1; a possible D gene is TRBD2 (6 bases). V gave up 5 bases and J gave up 3 bases, with 15 bases separating them. The CDR3 sequence is 15 residues long. Germline CDR1 is SGDLS and CDR2 is YYNGEE. CDR3 DNA: TGTGCCAGCAGTGCCGGGGGAGCGGACTACAATGAGCAGTTCTTC. It is translated as CASSAGGADYNEQFF.

V and J are TRBV27 and TRBJ1-2, with TRBD1 identical over 9 bases. CDR3 size: 14 residues. In germline, CDR1 is MNHEY, CDR2 SMNVEV (reference sequence). V lost 6 bases to trimming and J lost 6 bases; unmatched junction nucleotides: 8. The CDR3 is CASRTYRGLNGYTF. CDR3 bases: TGTGCCAGCAGAACCTACAGGGGGCTTAATGGCTACACCTTC.

V usage is TRBV5-1 and J usage is TRBJ2-1; D is unclear. The CDR3 is 15 amino acids. In germline, CDR1 is SGHRS, CDR2 YFSETQ. V gave up 4 bases and J gave up 4 bases, with 15 bases separating them. The CDR3 loop is CASSMGPTEYNEQFF. Here the CDR3 DNA reads TGCGCCAGCAGCATGGGCCCGACTGAGTACAATGAGCAGTTCTTC. The full variable domain, with the rest looked up from reference TRBV5-1 and TRBJ2-1, is KAGVTQTPRYLIKTRGQQVTLSCSPISGHRSVSWYQQTPGQGLQFLFEYFSETQRNKGNFPGRFSGRQFSNSRSEMNVSTLELGDSALYLCASSMGPTEYNEQFFGPGTRLTVL.

V is TRBV29-1 and J is TRBJ2-7; D possibly corresponds to TRBD1 (6 bases). Looked up from germline, CDR1 is SQVTM and CDR2 is ANQGSEA. CDR3 length: 14 amino acids. V lost 2 bases and J lost 0, with 11 bases in between. This CDR3 is CSVERDNLSYEQYF. CDR3 nucleotide sequence: TGCAGCGTTGAACGGGACAACCTCTCCTACGAGCAGTACTTC.

This clone was detected only once. The chain joins TRBV7-3 to TRBJ2-2, with D maybe TRBD1 (5 bases). Per germline, CDR1 SGHTA and CDR2 FQGTGA. The CDR3 has 17 amino acids. V dropped 2 bases and J dropped 3 bases, with 16 bases sitting between them. Written as DNA, the CDR3 is TGTGCCAGCAGCTTAGAAGTTCGGCTAGGGGACACCGGGGAGCTGTTTTTT. Its translation is CASSLEVRLGDTGELFF.

V gene TRBV7-8 combines with J gene TRBJ1-2; TRBD1 matches 7 bases. The V gene end was trimmed by 7 bases and the J gene end by 6 bases; junction bases not matched to a gene: 8. The CDR3 spans 13 residues. From germline, CDR1 is SGHVS and CDR2 FQNEAQ. The CDR3 bases are TGTGCCAGCACCCCGACAGGGTTGGATGGCTACACCTTC. It codes for CASTPTGLDGYTF.

This clone has just one count. The J gene is TRBJ1-2, the V gene TRBV5-1, with 7 nucleotides matching TRBD1. CDR1 and CDR2 (germline): SGHRS, YFSETQ. The CDR3 is made up of 15 amino acids. V gave up 4 bases and J gave up 1 base; unmatched junction bases: 7. The CDR3 DNA follows: TGCGCCAGCAGCGCCGGACAGGTTCTTAACTATGGCTACACCTTC. Its translation is CASSAGQVLNYGYTF.

The V and J genes are TRBV6-6 and TRBJ2-7, with 9 bases that match TRBD1. Per the germline V gene, CDR1 is MNHNY and CDR2 is SVGAGI (reference sequence). This CDR3 spans 15 amino acids. The V and J ends lost 6 bases and 1 base, in that order; junction bases with no gene match: 7. The CDR3 coding sequence is TGTGCCAGCAGACCCACAGGGGGCGCTTCCTACGAGCAGTACTTC. Translating it yields CASRPTGGASYEQYF.

This chain uses TRBV11-2 with TRBJ1-3; D gene ambiguous. V lost 3 bases to trimming and J lost 4 bases, with 13 bases between them. Germline CDR1 is SGHAT and CDR2 is FQNNGV. This CDR3 has 15 residues. The CDR3 here is CASSFSDQWGNTIYF. CDR3 bases: TGTGCCAGCAGCTTCAGCGATCAGTGGGGAAACACCATATATTTT. Filled out from reference TRBV11-2 and TRBJ1-3, the complete variable domain reads EAGVAQSPRYKIIEKRQSVAFWCNPISGHATLYWYQQILGQGPKLLIQFQNNGVVDDSQLPKDRFSAERLKGVDSTLKIQPAKLEDSAVYLCASSFSDQWGNTIYFGEGSWLTVV.

The chain joins TRBV27 to TRBJ2-1, with 8 bases lining up with TRBD2. V lost 5 bases, J lost 2 bases, and 8 bases stayed unmatched. Germline V gene sequence: CDR1 MNHEY, CDR2 SMNVEV (reference sequence). The CDR3 has 16 amino acids. In DNA, the CDR3 is TGTGCCAGCAGTAGTAGGAAGCGGGGGACCTACAATGAGCAGTTCTTC. Residues: CASSSRKRGTYNEQFF.

The chain employs TRBV25-1 and TRBJ2-3; TRBD1 is a possible D gene (6 bases). The V end was cut by 3 bases, the J end by 7 bases, with 11 bases between. The CDR3 totals 13 residues. Germline-derived CDR1 and CDR2 are MGHDK and SYGVNS. The DNA of the CDR3 is TGTGCCAGCAGTGACCTCAGGGGAAATACGCAGTATTTT. Encoded protein: CASSDLRGNTQYF.

Comment on this clone: The sample holds other DNA sequences that translate to the same CDR3. The V gene is TRBV19, the J gene TRBJ2-7, with 8 nucleotides matching TRBD1. Trimming cost V 4 bases and J 3 bases; bases outside gene matches: 5. The germline gives CDR1 LNHDA, CDR2 SQIVND (reference sequence). The CDR3 extends over 14 amino acids. The CDR3 region is CASSTGTGLYEQYF. The DNA for the CDR3 is TGTGCCAGTAGTACCGGGACAGGCCTCTACGAGCAGTACTTC.

A remark on this clone: Other nucleotide sequences in the sample specify the same CDR3. The chain recombines TRBV4-3 with TRBJ2-1, with TRBD1 identical over 8 bases. Trimming cost V 2 bases and J 9 bases; bases outside gene matches: 9. Looked up from germline, CDR1 is LGHNA and CDR2 is YSLEER. This CDR3 contains 15 residues. CDR3 sequence: CASSQPTGDGSEQFF. DNA of the CDR3: TGCGCCAGCAGCCAACCGACAGGGGATGGTAGTGAGCAGTTCTTC.